The sequence of this T cell receptor beta chain was determined in a study of blood T cell repertoires in COVID-19. Study details: In each case, the material was cDNA or gDNA derived from T cells, B-cell-depleted T cells, or PBMCs.

Sequencing was performed with immunoSEQ multiplex PCR; in TCRdb, only in-frame clones are kept and a portion is missing. The sample lists approximately 210,000 clones, around 92% seen once, with under 1.5% in the top ten. V was trimmed by 0 bases and J by 4 bases, leaving 3 bases between them. The CDR3 has 13 residues. Germline assignment: CDR1 MNHEY and CDR2 SVGAGI. About this clone itself: Other DNA sequences from this sample encode an identical CDR3 as well.

The sequenced sample was peripheral blood. The origin of this receptor is a man aged 25-45 years with acute or convalescent COVID-19. V usage is TRBV6-5 and J usage is TRBJ2-2; D not certain. The CDR3 DNA reads TGTGCCAGCAGTTACTCTAGCACCGGGGAGCTGTTTTTT. Translation gives CASSYSSTGELFF.